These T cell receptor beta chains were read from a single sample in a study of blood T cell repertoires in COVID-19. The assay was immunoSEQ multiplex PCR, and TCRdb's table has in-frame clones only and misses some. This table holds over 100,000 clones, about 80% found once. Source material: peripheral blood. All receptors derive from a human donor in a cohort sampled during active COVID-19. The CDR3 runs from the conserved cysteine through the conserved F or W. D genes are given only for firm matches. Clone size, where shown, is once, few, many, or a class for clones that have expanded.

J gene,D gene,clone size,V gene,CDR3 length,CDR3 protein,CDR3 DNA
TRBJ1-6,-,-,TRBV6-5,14,CASTDQGYNSPLHF,TGTGCCAGCACCGACCAGGGATATAATTCACCCCTCCACTTT
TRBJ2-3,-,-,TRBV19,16,CASRPGLASWTDTQYF,TGTGCCAGTCGACCCGGGTTGGCATCGTGGACAGATACGCAGTATTTT
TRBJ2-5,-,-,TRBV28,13,CASSPFYEETQYF,TGTGCCAGCAGTCCTTTTTATGAAGAGACCCAGTACTTC
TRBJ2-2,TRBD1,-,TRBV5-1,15,CASSLRQGVTGELFF,TGCGCCAGCAGCTTGAGACAGGGGGTGACCGGGGAGCTGTTTTTT
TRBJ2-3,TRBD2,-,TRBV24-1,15,CATSDLSGGPDTQYF,TGTGCCACCAGTGATTTGTCGGGGGGGCCCGATACGCAGTATTTT
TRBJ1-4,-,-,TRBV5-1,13,CASSSGVAEKLFF,TGCGCCAGCAGCTCAGGGGTGGCTGAAAAACTGTTTTTT
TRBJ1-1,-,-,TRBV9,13,CASSQGQNTEAFF,TGTGCCAGCAGTCAAGGACAGAACACTGAAGCTTTCTTT
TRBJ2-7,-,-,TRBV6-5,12,CASRGDIYEQYF,TGTGCCAGCAGAGGGGACATCTACGAGCAGTACTTC
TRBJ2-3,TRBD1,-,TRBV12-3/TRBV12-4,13,CASSQGATDTQYF,TGTGCCAGCAGTCAGGGGGCGACAGATACGCAGTATTTT
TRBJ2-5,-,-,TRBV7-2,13,CASSPGFLVTQYF,TGTGCCAGCAGCCCAGGTTTTCTGGTGACCCAGTACTTC
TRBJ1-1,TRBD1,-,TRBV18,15,CASSPSVDRVTEAFF,TGTGCCAGCTCACCCTCGGTGGACAGGGTCACTGAAGCTTTCTTT
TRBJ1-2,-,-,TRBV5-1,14,CASSLTGTSYGYTF,TGCGCCAGCAGCTTAACCGGGACAAGTTATGGCTACACCTTC
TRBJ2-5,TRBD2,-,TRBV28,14,CASSAPGGLKTQYF,TGTGCCAGCAGTGCACCGGGGGGGCTAAAGACCCAGTACTTC
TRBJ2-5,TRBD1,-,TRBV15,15,CATSRAGGVGETQYF,TGTGCCACCAGCAGGGCAGGGGGCGTTGGAGAGACCCAGTACTTC
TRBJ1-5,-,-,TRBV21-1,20,CASNPHGTGVEKCSNQPQHF,TGTGCCAGCAACCCTCATGGGACAGGGGTAGAAAAATGTAGCAATCAGCCCCAGCATTTT
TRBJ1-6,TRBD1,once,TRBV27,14,CASSIQGAGSPLHF,TGTGCCAGCAGTATACAGGGGGCCGGTTCACCCCTCCACTTT
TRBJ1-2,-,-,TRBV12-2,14,CASRSDRKNYGYTF,TGTGCAAGTCGCTCAGACAGGAAAAACTATGGCTACACCTTC
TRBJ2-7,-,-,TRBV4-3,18,CASSQVPYLLQGTYEQYF,TGCGCCAGCAGCCAAGTCCCTTACCTCCTTCAGGGGACCTACGAGCAGTACTTC
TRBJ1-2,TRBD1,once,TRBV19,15,CASRDRGLRQYGYTF,TGTGCCAGTAGGGACAGGGGGCTTCGTCAGTATGGCTACACCTTC
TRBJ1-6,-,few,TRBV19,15,CASSMVQSGNPPLHF,TGTGCCAGTAGTATGGTGCAGTCGGGTAATCCACCCCTCCACTTT
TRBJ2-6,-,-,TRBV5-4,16,CAVLWGGNSGANVLTF,TGTGCCGTCTTATGGGGAGGCAACTCTGGGGCCAACGTCCTGACTTTC
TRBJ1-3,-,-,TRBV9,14,CASSDGGGGNTIYF,TGTGCCAGCAGCGATGGGGGAGGTGGAAACACCATATATTTT
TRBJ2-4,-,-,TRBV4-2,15,CASSQDFLAKNIQYF,TGTGCCAGCAGCCAGGACTTCTTAGCCAAAAACATTCAGTACTTC
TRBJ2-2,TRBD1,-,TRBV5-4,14,CASSWTGEAGELFF,TGTGCCAGCAGTTGGACAGGGGAGGCCGGGGAGCTGTTTTTT
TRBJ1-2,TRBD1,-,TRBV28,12,CATADRGYGYTF,TGTGCCACCGCGGACAGGGGCTATGGCTACACCTTC
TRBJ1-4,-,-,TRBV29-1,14,CSVGPTSTNEKLFF,TGCAGCGTTGGCCCAACTTCGACTAATGAAAAACTGTTTTTT
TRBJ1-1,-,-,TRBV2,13,CASSYVGVTEAFF,TGTGCCAGCAGTTATGTAGGGGTCACTGAAGCTTTCTTT